This T cell receptor beta chain was identified during a study of blood T cell repertoires in COVID-19. Study-level background: COVID-19 samples collected from the United States, Italy and Spain covered acute and convalescent phases. The analysed material was cDNA or gDNA that came from T cells, B-cell-depleted T cells, or PBMCs.

This CDR3 is built from 14 residues. The J segment lost 3 bases and the V segment lost 5 bases, leaving 6 bases of the junction unmatched. The germline V gene has CDR1 SQVTM and CDR2 ANQGSEA. Repertoires were generated with immunoSEQ multiplex PCR, while TCRdb's copy carries only in-frame clones and drops some. The profile shows 96,000 or so clones, roughly nine tenths of them singletons. A single count supports this clone. This receptor was taken from a man in his fifties or sixties with acute or convalescent COVID-19. Specimen: peripheral blood. The chain uses TRBV29-1 and TRBJ2-7; 11 nucleotides line up with TRBD1. CDR3: CSVTGQGAYYEQYF. The CDR3 nucleotides read TGCAGCGTTACCGGACAGGGGGCTTACTACGAGCAGTACTTC.